A selection of T cell receptor beta chains follows, all from one sample in a study of cytomegalovirus exposure and HLA in healthy donors. Some clones are missing from TCRdb's copy, which holds only in-frame ones; the method was immunoSEQ multiplex PCR. The sample has around 130,000 clones, approximately 68% seen once. Material: PBMCs. These receptors were taken from a man between 25 and 39 years old in good health and CMV-seropositive. The CDR3 runs from the conserved cysteine through the conserved F or W. D genes are given only for firm matches. The size field is filled for only some rows; it gives once, few, many or a size class.

clone_size d_call j_call v_call cdr3_nt cdr3_aa
NA NA TRBJ2-7 TRBV9 TGTGCCAGCAGCTACGGACACAAACGCTCCTACGAGCAGTACTTC CASSYGHKRSYEQYF
NA NA TRBJ1-1 TRBV9 TGTGCCAGCAGCGTAGCTTCCGGGAACACTGAAGCTTTCTTT CASSVASGNTEAFF
few NA TRBJ2-7 TRBV6-5 TGTGCCAGCCACCCGAGAGGTTACTCCTACGAGCAGTACTTC CASHPRGYSYEQYF
NA NA TRBJ1-1 TRBV28 TGTGCCAGCATCCCGACAGGGAACACTGAAGCTTTCTTT CASIPTGNTEAFF
once TRBD2 TRBJ2-5 TRBV15 TGTGCCACCAGCAGAGAACTAGCGGGTGCCGAAGAGACCCAGTACTTC CATSRELAGAEETQYF
NA TRBD2 TRBJ2-3 TRBV5-1 TGCGCCAGCAGCGCCTTAGCGGGGAGCACAGATACGCAGTATTTT CASSALAGSTDTQYF
NA NA TRBJ1-5 TRBV6-6 TGTGCCAGCAGCCGCGCGGAGGAAGTTAAAAATCAGCCCCAGCATTTT CASSRAEEVKNQPQHF
NA TRBD2 TRBJ2-7 TRBV6-4 TGTGCCAGCAGTGACGGACTAGCGGGCCCTTCGGGGGAGCAGTACTTC CASSDGLAGPSGEQYF
NA TRBD2 TRBJ2-2 TRBV9 TGTGCCAGCAGCTCATCCCCCGCCGGGACTAGCGGCACCGGGGAGCTGTTTTTT CASSSSPAGTSGTGELFF
NA TRBD1 TRBJ1-1 TRBV18 TGTGCCAGCTCACCAAAGCCAGGGGGTGAAGCTTTCTTT CASSPKPGGEAFF
NA NA TRBJ1-5 TRBV13 TGTGCCAGCAGCTCGTCCAACGAGGACTGGGCCCAGCATTTT CASSSSNEDWAQHF
NA TRBD1 TRBJ1-4 TRBV5-4 TGTGCCAGCAGCGTAACAGGGGGCGCCGGGGAAAAACTGTTTTTT CASSVTGGAGEKLFF
NA NA TRBJ2-7 TRBV28 TGTGCCAGCAGTTACGAGGCTTTACACTACGAGCAGTACTTC CASSYEALHYEQYF
NA NA TRBJ1-2 TRBV28 TGCGCCAGCACCTTAGTGGCAGGTCCAGGCTATGGCTACACCTTC CASTLVAGPGYGYTF
NA TRBD2 TRBJ2-5 TRBV19 TGTGCCAGTAGTATAGTCGGGGGGGCAGAGACCCAGTACTTC CASSIVGGAETQYF
NA NA TRBJ2-1 TRBV10-3 TGTGCCATCAGTGATCACAGGGGGGGTGTTTACAATGAGCAGTTCTTC CAISDHRGGVYNEQFF